This TCR beta chain was found in a study of cytomegalovirus exposure and HLA in healthy donors. Study-wide findings and caveats: TCR beta sequences numbering around 15,000 were associated with HLA alleles at 0.05 false discovery rate in a later analysis. Follow-up analysis later connected one missense variant in DCLRE1C with trimming of TCR beta V- and J-genes.

Primers: 60 Vbeta forward and 13 Jbeta reverse. Using immunoSEQ multiplex PCR, the repertoire was profiled, and TCRdb retains in-frame clones only, with some absent. Seen here are a few hundred thousand clones, about 80% observed once, and the top ten hold less than 9%. Between the trimmed V and J ends, which lost 2 bases and 6 bases, there was a span of 9 bases. The CDR3 is made up of 13 amino acids. The germline V gene has CDR1 MNHEY and CDR2 SMNVEV (reference sequence). A remark on this clone: The antigen is not known.

At collection, donors were nominally healthy, but unrecorded immune exposures were probable. This chain joins TRBV27 and TRBJ2-3; a possible D gene is TRBD2 (6 bases). The sequenced material came from PBMCs. The receptor was derived from a woman aged 55-70 years in good health and CMV-seropositive. DNA for the CDR3: TGTGCCAGCAGTTTAAGGGAGGCGGATACGCAGTATTTT. Translation: CASSLREADTQYF.